This passage covers 6 T cell receptor beta chains from one sample sequenced in a study of T-cell memory formation after mild COVID-19. One entry per CDR3 protein, called by TCRdb with MiXCR from the 5' RACE reads. The sample includes 85,000 to 120,000 distinct CDR3 sequences, over 10% of them seen just once. The sample consisted of PBMCs or a T cell subset sorted from them (not recorded which). These receptors were collected from an adult woman who had mild COVID-19 (a few samples of this study predate the infection). Cell type and time point are not known.

This clonotype turned up a few times. The CDR3 sequence is CSAEHSDSYEQYF. The DNA of the CDR3 is TGCAGTGCTGAGCACAGCGACTCCTACGAGCAGTACTTC. The chain combines TRBV20-1 with TRBJ2-7; unclear D gene. The CDR3 totals 13 residues. Per the germline V gene, CDR1 is DFQATT and CDR2 is SNEGSKA (reference sequence). The V and J ends lost 5 bases and 0 bases respectively, with 11 bases between them.

This clonotype showed up many times. The chain recombines TRBV27 with TRBJ2-1; the match to TRBD1 covers 11 bases. CDR3 length: 15 residues. V was pared by 2 bases and J by 3 bases, with 0 bases of the junction left unmatched. Germline-derived CDR1 and CDR2 are MNHEY and SMNVEV (reference sequence). The CDR3 region is CASSLGTGGYNEQFF. The CDR3 DNA sequence: TGTGCCAGCAGTTTAGGGACAGGGGGCTACAATGAGCAGTTCTTC.

The chain has TRBV27 and TRBJ2-7; 10 bases are shared with TRBD1. CDR3 size: 17 residues. V lost 9 bases to trimming and J lost 5 bases; unmatched junction nucleotides: 19. CDR1 and CDR2 (germline): MNHEY, SMNVEV (reference sequence). The CDR3 sequence is CASHPGQGSSTRDEQYF. In DNA, the CDR3 is TGTGCCAGTCATCCGGGACAGGGGTCATCAACTCGGGACGAGCAGTACTTC.

The genes are TRBV4-1 and TRBJ2-1; the match to TRBD1 covers 9 bases. Germline CDR1 reads MGHRA; CDR2 reads YSYEKL. Unmatched junction bases numbered 1, after V lost 4 bases and J lost 6 bases. This CDR3 has 13 residues. The DNA of the CDR3 is TGCGCCAGCAGCCGGGGACAGGGCAATGAGCAGTTCTTC. Protein product: CASSRGQGNEQFF.

This clonotype was seen once. The rearrangement links TRBV4-2 to TRBJ1-1; no definite D call. The V end lost 2 bases, the J end lost 1 base, and 8 bases lay between the germline ends. CDR1 and CDR2 from the germline V gene are LGHNA and YNFKEQ. The length of the CDR3 is 14 residues. The CDR3 sequence is CASSQYGSNTEAFF. The CDR3 nucleotides are TGTGCCAGCAGCCAATACGGGTCGAACACTGAAGCTTTCTTT.

V and J are TRBV29-1 and TRBJ2-1; D may be TRBD2 (7 bases). The CDR3 covers 14 residues. Germline V gives CDR1 SQVTM, CDR2 ANQGSEA. With 7 bases removed from V and 1 base from J, the gap between germline ends came to 14 bases. For the CDR3, the DNA is TGCAGCGCTAAGGGGGGGCCTTCCTACAATGAGCAGTTCTTC. Translated: CSAKGGPSYNEQFF.